What follows is one T cell receptor (beta chain) and its context. In the original workflow: The authors estimated nucleated cell counts from reference gene primer amplification. Clones were read by immunoSEQ multiplex PCR, and TCRdb kept only the in-frame ones, dropping some. V, J and clone size reflect that table, while D and trimming were determined from the DNA. The data show 270,000 or so clones, approximately 86% seen once. The sample is drawn from a study of blood T cell repertoires in COVID-19. For the study at large: The origin of the acute and convalescent COVID-19 samples was the United States, Italy and Spain. PBMCs, B-cell-depleted T cells, or T cells provided the cDNA or gDNA that made up the material.

This CDR3 is built from 15 residues. Germline values: CDR1 LNHDA, CDR2 SQIVND (reference sequence). V gave up 11 bases and J gave up 0 bases, with 17 bases separating them. The sequenced sample was peripheral blood. The clonotype comes from a man in his forties with active or convalescent COVID-19. The V call is TRBV19, the J call TRBJ1-5; perhaps TRBD1 as D (6 bases). In nucleotides, the CDR3 is TGTGCCTCCCGAAGGGGGTCTGATAGCAATCAGCCCCAGCATTTT. This encodes CASRRGSDSNQPQHF.